The sequence of this TCR beta chain was determined in a study of cytomegalovirus exposure and HLA in healthy donors. General study results and limits: Cytomegalovirus association was assigned to about 150 TCR beta chains.

Amplification used 60 Vbeta primers and 13 Jbeta primers. TCRdb keeps only in-frame clones here, not all; method: immunoSEQ multiplex PCR. Among roughly 34,000 clones listed, 60% to 80% were seen once. The donors were healthy bone marrow donors. The CDR3 has 14 residues. The V segment lost 3 bases and the J segment 1 base; nucleotides outside the gene matches: 2. Germline V gene sequence: CDR1 SQVTM, CDR2 ANQGSEA. A word on this clone: The antigen is unknown.

Sequencing was carried out using PBMCs. This sequence joins TRBV29-1 and TRBJ1-4; the match to TRBD1 covers 7 bases. The receptor's source is a man aged 30 to 39 in good health and CMV-seronegative. The CDR3: CSVDQGGTNEKLFF. The CDR3, as DNA: TGCAGCGTTGACCAGGGGGGAACTAATGAAAAACTGTTTTTT.